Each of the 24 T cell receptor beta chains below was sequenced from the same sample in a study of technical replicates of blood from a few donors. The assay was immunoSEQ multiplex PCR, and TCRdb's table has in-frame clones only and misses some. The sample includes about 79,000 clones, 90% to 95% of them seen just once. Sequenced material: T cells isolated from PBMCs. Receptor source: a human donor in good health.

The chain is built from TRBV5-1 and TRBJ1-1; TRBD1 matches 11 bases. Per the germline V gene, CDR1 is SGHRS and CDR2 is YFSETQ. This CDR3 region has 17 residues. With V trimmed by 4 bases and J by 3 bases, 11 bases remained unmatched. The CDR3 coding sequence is TGCGCCAGCAGCCCGCCGGGACAGGGGGACTATCACACTGAAGCTTTCTTT. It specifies CASSPPGQGDYHTEAFF.

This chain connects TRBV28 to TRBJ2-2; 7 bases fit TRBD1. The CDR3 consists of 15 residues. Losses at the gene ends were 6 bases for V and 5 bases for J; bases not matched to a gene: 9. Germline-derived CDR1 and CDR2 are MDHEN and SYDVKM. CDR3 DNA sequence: TGTGCCAGCAGAACGACAGGGATCCGGACCGGGGAGCTGTTTTTT. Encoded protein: CASRTTGIRTGELFF.

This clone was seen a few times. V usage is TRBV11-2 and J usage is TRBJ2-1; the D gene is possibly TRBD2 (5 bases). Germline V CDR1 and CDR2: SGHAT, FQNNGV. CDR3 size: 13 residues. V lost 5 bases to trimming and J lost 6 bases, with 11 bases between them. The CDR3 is CASSPFGGNEQFF. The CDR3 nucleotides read TGTGCCAGCAGCCCTTTCGGAGGCAATGAGCAGTTCTTC. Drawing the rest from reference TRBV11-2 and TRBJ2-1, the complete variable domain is EAGVAQSPRYKIIEKRQSVAFWCNPISGHATLYWYQQILGQGPKLLIQFQNNGVVDDSQLPKDRFSAERLKGVDSTLKIQPAKLEDSAVYLCASSPFGGNEQFFGPGTRLTVL.

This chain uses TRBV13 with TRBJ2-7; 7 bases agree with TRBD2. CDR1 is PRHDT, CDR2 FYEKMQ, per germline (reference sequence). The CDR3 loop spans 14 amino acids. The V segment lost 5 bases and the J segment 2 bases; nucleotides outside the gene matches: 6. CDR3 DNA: TGTGCCAGCAGCCGGGGGGAGGTAACCTACGAGCAGTACTTC. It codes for CASSRGEVTYEQYF.

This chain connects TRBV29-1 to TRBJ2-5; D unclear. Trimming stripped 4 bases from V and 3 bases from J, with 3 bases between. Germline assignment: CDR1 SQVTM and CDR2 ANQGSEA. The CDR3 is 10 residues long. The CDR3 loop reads CSVVKETQYF. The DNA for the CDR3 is TGCAGCGTTGTAAAAGAGACCCAGTACTTC.

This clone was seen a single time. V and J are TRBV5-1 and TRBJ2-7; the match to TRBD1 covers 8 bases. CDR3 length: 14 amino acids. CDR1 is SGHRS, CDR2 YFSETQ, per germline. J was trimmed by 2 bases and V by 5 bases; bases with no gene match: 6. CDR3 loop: CASRDRQGTYEQYF. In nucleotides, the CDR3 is TGCGCCAGCAGGGACCGACAGGGGACCTACGAGCAGTACTTC.

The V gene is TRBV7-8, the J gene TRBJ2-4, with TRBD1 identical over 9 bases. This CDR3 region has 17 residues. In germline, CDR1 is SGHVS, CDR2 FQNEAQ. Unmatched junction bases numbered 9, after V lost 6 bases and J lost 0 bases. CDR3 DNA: TGTGCCAGCAGTGGGGACAGGGTTATTCTAGCCAAAAACATTCAGTACTTC. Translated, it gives CASSGDRVILAKNIQYF. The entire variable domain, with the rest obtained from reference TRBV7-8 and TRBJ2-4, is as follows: GAGVSQSPRYKVAKRGQDVALRCDPISGHVSLFWYQQALGQGPEFLTYFQNEAQLDKSGLPSDRFFAERPEGSVSTLKIQRTQQEDSAVYLCASSGDRVILAKNIQYFGAGTRLSVL.

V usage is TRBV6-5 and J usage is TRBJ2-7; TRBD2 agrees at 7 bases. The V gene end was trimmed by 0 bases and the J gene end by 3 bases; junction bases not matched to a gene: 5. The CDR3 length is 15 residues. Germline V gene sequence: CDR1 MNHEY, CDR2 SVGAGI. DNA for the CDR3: TGTGCCAGCAGTTACTCGAGGAGCGGGATCTACGAGCAGTACTTC. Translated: CASSYSRSGIYEQYF.

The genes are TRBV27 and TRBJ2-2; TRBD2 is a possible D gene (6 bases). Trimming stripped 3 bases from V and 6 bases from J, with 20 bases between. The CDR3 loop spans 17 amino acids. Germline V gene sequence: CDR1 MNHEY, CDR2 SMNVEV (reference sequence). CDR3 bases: TGTGCCAGCAGTTTTAGCGGAAGAGGAAGGTATGCCGGGGAGCTGTTTTTT. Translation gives CASSFSGRGRYAGELFF.

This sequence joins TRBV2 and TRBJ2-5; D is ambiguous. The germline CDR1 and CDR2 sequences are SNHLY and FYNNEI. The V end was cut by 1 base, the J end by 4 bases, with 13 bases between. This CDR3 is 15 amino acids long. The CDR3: CASSEGAPGTETQYF. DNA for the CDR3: TGTGCCAGCAGTGAAGGGGCGCCCGGCACAGAGACCCAGTACTTC.

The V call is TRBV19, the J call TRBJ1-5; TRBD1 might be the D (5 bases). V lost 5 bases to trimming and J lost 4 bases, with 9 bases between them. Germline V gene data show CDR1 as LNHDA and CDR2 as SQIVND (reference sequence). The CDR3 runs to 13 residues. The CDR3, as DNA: TGTGCCAGTAGTGAACAGGTTAATCAGCCCCAGCATTTT. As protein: CASSEQVNQPQHF.

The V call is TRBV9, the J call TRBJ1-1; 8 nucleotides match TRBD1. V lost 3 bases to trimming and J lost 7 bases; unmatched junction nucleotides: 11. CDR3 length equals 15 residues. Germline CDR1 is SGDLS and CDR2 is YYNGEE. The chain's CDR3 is CASSGTRDRSIEAFF. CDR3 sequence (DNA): TGTGCCAGCAGCGGGACCCGGGACAGGTCGATTGAAGCTTTCTTT.

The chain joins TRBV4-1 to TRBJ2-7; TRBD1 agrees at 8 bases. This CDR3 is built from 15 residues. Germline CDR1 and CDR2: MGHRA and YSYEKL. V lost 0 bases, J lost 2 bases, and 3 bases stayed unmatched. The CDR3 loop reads CASSQEGTGTYEQYF. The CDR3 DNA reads TGCGCCAGCAGCCAAGAGGGGACAGGAACCTACGAGCAGTACTTC.

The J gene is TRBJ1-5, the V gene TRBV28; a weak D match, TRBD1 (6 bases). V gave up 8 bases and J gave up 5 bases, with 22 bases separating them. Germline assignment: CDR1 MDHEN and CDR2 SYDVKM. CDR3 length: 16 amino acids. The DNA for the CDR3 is TGTGCCAGCGGGATAACAGGGTATACGCAACATCAGCCCCAGCATTTT. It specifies CASGITGYTQHQPQHF.

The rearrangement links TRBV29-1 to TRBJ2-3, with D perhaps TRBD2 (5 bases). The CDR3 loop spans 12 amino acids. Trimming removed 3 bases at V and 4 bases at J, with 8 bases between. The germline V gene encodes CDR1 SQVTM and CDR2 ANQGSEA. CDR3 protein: CSVELASDTQYF. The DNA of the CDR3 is TGCAGCGTTGAGCTAGCATCAGATACGCAGTATTTT.

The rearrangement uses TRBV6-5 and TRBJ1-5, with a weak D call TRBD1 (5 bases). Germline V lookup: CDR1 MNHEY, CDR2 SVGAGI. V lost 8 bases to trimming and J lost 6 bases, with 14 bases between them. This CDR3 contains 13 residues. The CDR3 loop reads CASSPGHGQPQHF. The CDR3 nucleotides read TGTGCCAGCTCCCCAGGGCACGGTCAGCCCCAGCATTTT.

CDR3 in DNA: TGTGCCAGCAGCTTCCGGGACACCGTTGACCGGGAGCTGTTTTTT. This sequence encodes CASSFRDTVDRELFF. The V call is TRBV7-3, the J call TRBJ2-2; possibly TRBD1 for D (6 bases). The CDR3 spans 15 residues. V lost 3 bases, J lost 9 bases, and 17 bases lay in between. Germline CDR1 is SGHTA and CDR2 is FQGTGA.

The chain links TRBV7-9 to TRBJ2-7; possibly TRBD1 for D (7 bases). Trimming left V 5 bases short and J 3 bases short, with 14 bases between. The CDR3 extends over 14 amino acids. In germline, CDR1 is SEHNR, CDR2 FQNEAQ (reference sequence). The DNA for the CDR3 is TGTGCCAGCAGCCTAACAGGGGAGGACTACGAGCAGTACTTC. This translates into CASSLTGEDYEQYF.

CDR3 loop: CASSFLDRSNTEAFF. CDR3 bases: TGTGCCAGCAGCTTCCTAGACAGGTCGAACACTGAAGCTTTCTTT. The chain employs TRBV7-9 and TRBJ1-1, with D maybe TRBD1 (6 bases). Germline CDR1 is SEHNR and CDR2 is FQNEAQ (reference sequence). The V and J ends lost 3 bases and 1 base respectively, with 12 bases between them. The CDR3 covers 15 residues.

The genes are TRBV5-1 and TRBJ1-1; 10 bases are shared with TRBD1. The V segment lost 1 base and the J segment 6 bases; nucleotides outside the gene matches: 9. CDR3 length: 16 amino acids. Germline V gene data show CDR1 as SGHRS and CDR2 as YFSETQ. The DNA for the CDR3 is TGCGCCAGCAGCTTGTATTCCGGGACAGGGGTCCCTGAAGCTTTCTTT. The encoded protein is CASSLYSGTGVPEAFF.

The CDR3: CASSFGQYEQYF. DNA for the CDR3: TGTGCCAGCAGCTTTGGTCAGTACGAGCAGTACTTC. This chain joins TRBV5-4 and TRBJ2-7, with D hard to call. The CDR3 runs 12 residues. CDR1 and CDR2 from the germline V gene are SGHNT and YYREEE (reference sequence). V was clipped by 2 bases and J by 4 bases, with 7 bases between them.

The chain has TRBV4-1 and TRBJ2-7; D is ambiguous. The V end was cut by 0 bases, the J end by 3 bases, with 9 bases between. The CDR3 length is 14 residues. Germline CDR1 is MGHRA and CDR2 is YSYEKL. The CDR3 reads CASSQEGSLYEQYF. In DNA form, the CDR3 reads TGCGCCAGCAGCCAAGAGGGCAGCCTCTACGAGCAGTACTTC.

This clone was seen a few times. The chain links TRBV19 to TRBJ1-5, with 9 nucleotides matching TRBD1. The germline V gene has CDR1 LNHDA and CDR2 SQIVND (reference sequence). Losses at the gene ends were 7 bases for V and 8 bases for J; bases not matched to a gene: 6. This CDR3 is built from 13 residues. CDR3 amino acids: CASTQGALEPQHF. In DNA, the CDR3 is TGTGCCAGTACACAGGGGGCTCTTGAGCCCCAGCATTTT.

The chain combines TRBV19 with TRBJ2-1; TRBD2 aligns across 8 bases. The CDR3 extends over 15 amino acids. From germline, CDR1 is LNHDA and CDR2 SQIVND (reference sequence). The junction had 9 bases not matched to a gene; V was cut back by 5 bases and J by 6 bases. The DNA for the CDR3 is TGTGCCAGTAGTCTTTGGAAAAGCGGGGGCAATGAGCAGTTCTTC. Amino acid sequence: CASSLWKSGGNEQFF. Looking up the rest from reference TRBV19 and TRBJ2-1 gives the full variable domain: DGGITQSPKYLFRKEGQNVTLSCEQNLNHDAMYWYRQDPGQGLRLIYYSQIVNDFQKGDIAEGYSVSREKKESFPLTVTSAQKNPTAFYLCASSLWKSGGNEQFFGPGTRLTVL.